The rows below give T cell receptor beta chains drawn from one sample of a study of CD8 T cells in ankylosing spondylitis. One entry per CDR3 protein results from TCRdb running MiXCR on the 5' RACE reads. The table has roughly 250,000 distinct CDR3 sequences, 7.5% to 9% seen once. The sequenced sample consisted of blood, either unsorted or a sorted T cell fraction (not recorded which). The receptors originated from a male donor with ankylosing spondylitis or in good health (not recorded which). The CDR3 runs from the conserved cysteine through the conserved F or W. The order of the fields is CDR3 DNA, CDR3 protein, V gene, clone size, D gene, J gene. The D gene is left open where the match is weak. Clone size is not always given. Where it is, it says once, few, many or a class for expanded clones.

DNA: TGTGCCAGTAGCGATAGACGAAGAGGAAGGTCCTACAATGAGCAGTTCTTC; CDR3: CASSDRRRGRSYNEQFF; V: TRBV11-2; size: -; D: -; J: TRBJ2-1
DNA: TGTGCCAGCAGCCCCGCCAACCGACGGCTAGGCTACACCTTC; CDR3: CASSPANRRLGYTF; V: TRBV3-1; size: many; D: -; J: TRBJ1-2
DNA: TGTGCCAGCAGCTTCGGAGGGTCCTACAATGAGCAGTTCTTC; CDR3: CASSFGGSYNEQFF; V: TRBV7-6; size: many; D: -; J: TRBJ2-1
DNA: TGTGCCAGCAGCGTAGACCCAAGCGGGGGGAGTGAGCAGTTCTTC; CDR3: CASSVDPSGGSEQFF; V: TRBV9; size: many; D: TRBD2; J: TRBJ2-1
DNA: TGCGCCAGCAGCTTGTCAACAGGTATCTACGAGCAGTACTTC; CDR3: CASSLSTGIYEQYF; V: TRBV5-1; size: many; D: -; J: TRBJ2-7
DNA: TGTGCCACATCCCTGACGGGACATCCCTACAATGAGCAGTTCTTC; CDR3: CATSLTGHPYNEQFF; V: TRBV7-2; size: many; D: -; J: TRBJ2-1
DNA: TGTGCCAGCAGTAGCGGGACGACCAAAAACATTCAGTACTTC; CDR3: CASSSGTTKNIQYF; V: TRBV12-3/TRBV12-4; size: -; D: TRBD2; J: TRBJ2-4
DNA: TGTGCCAGCAGCTTACCTGGGGGCACCGGGGAGCTGTTTTTT; CDR3: CASSLPGGTGELFF; V: TRBV5-8; size: many; D: -; J: TRBJ2-2
DNA: TGCGCCAGCAGAACGGGAGGGGGTGAGACCCAGTACTTC; CDR3: CASRTGGGETQYF; V: TRBV10-2; size: many; D: TRBD2; J: TRBJ2-5
DNA: TGTGCCAGCAGCCAGAGGGGGAATCAGCCCCAGCATTTT; CDR3: CASSQRGNQPQHF; V: TRBV7-2; size: many; D: -; J: TRBJ1-5
DNA: TGTGCCAGCAGCCCTCAAGGGGGCAAAGGAGATACGCAGTATTTT; CDR3: CASSPQGGKGDTQYF; V: TRBV7-3; size: many; D: TRBD1; J: TRBJ2-3
DNA: TGCAGTGCTAGAGAGAGCCAAACCTACGAGCAGTACTTC; CDR3: CSARESQTYEQYF; V: TRBV20-1; size: many; D: -; J: TRBJ2-7
DNA: TGTGCCAGCAGCTTACCAGCGGGACAATCGAACACTGAAGCTTTCTTT; CDR3: CASSLPAGQSNTEAFF; V: TRBV7-9; size: few; D: -; J: TRBJ1-1
DNA: TGCAGCCGGTGTTTTGCGGGGGGAGCCAAAAACATTCAGTACTTC; CDR3: CSRCFAGGAKNIQYF; V: TRBV20-1; size: many; D: TRBD2; J: TRBJ2-4
DNA: TGCGCCAGCAGCCAGGGTGCCTTCGGCACAGATACGCAGTATTTT; CDR3: CASSQGAFGTDTQYF; V: TRBV4-3; size: few; D: -; J: TRBJ2-3
DNA: TGCAGTGCTAGAGGGGACCTAGGAGACTATGGCTACACCTTC; CDR3: CSARGDLGDYGYTF; V: TRBV20-1; size: many; D: -; J: TRBJ1-2
DNA: TGTGCCAGCAGCTTATTTCTCGGAGTGGATACGCAGTATTTT; CDR3: CASSLFLGVDTQYF; V: TRBV7-8; size: many; D: -; J: TRBJ2-3
DNA: TGTGCCAGCATCCCCCTCGGGGTAGCGGGAGCCGCAGATACGCAGTATTTT; CDR3: CASIPLGVAGAADTQYF; V: TRBV28; size: many; D: TRBD2; J: TRBJ2-3
DNA: TGCAGTGCTAGAGTGGGGGCTGTCCAGCCCCAGCATTTT; CDR3: CSARVGAVQPQHF; V: TRBV20-1; size: many; D: -; J: TRBJ1-5
DNA: TGCAGTGCTAGAGACCGGACAGGGCGGGAGCCCTATGGCTACACCTTC; CDR3: CSARDRTGREPYGYTF; V: TRBV20-1; size: many; D: TRBD1; J: TRBJ1-2
DNA: TGTGCCAGCAGCTCCCGGGTGAGGGGGCTCACAGATACGCAGTATTTT; CDR3: CASSSRVRGLTDTQYF; V: TRBV5-6; size: -; D: TRBD1; J: TRBJ2-3
DNA: TGTGCCAGCAGCGCTGGGGACACCTACTCTGGAAACACCATATATTTT; CDR3: CASSAGDTYSGNTIYF; V: TRBV9; size: -; D: -; J: TRBJ1-3
DNA: TGTGCCAGCAGCCACACCAGTAGCGGGCGGTCAGATGAGCAGTTCTTC; CDR3: CASSHTSSGRSDEQFF; V: TRBV11-2; size: many; D: TRBD2; J: TRBJ2-1
DNA: TGTGCCAGCAGCTTCAGCAGGGTCTTAGGGTTTGCGACAGATACGCAGTATTTT; CDR3: CASSFSRVLGFATDTQYF; V: TRBV5-5; size: few; D: -; J: TRBJ2-3
DNA: TGTGCCAGCAGCCAAAACCACGTGGGGACTAATGAAAAACTGTTTTTT; CDR3: CASSQNHVGTNEKLFF; V: TRBV7-2; size: few; D: -; J: TRBJ1-4
DNA: TGTGCCTGGAGCTCAGGGGTGGGCTCCTACGAGCAGTACTTC; CDR3: CAWSSGVGSYEQYF; V: TRBV30; size: many; D: -; J: TRBJ2-7
DNA: TGTGCCAGCAGGACCGGGACAGGGGTGTATGGCTACACCTTC; CDR3: CASRTGTGVYGYTF; V: TRBV6-2/TRBV6-3; size: few; D: TRBD1; J: TRBJ1-2
DNA: TGTGCCAGCAGCCCCCAAGTAGGACAGAGCTCTGGAAACACCATATATTTT; CDR3: CASSPQVGQSSGNTIYF; V: TRBV7-2; size: many; D: -; J: TRBJ1-3
DNA: TGCAGCGCTACAGGGGACCTCCCTGGAAACACCATATATTTT; CDR3: CSATGDLPGNTIYF; V: TRBV29-1; size: many; D: TRBD1; J: TRBJ1-3
DNA: TGTGCCAGCAGCTTGGGGACAGGGTGGACCGGGGAGCTGTTTTTT; CDR3: CASSLGTGWTGELFF; V: TRBV5-8; size: -; D: TRBD1; J: TRBJ2-2